This entry concerns a single TCR beta chain. Its antigen is currently not known. No base-level quality is on record; no much larger clone is a single base apart. Cut back by 4 bases and 8 bases, the V and J ends lie 15 bases apart. There are 14 amino acids in the CDR3, from cysteine to phenylalanine inclusive. Only CDR3 DNA remains: 42 bases, in frame from the first base. For CDR1 and CDR2, the germline V gene lists SGDLS and YYNGEE. The sample's time point, from its label and the paper: baseline before first vaccination. Vaccinee samples were obtained from the UK trials COV001 and COV002, which included a single-blind randomized controlled phase 2/3 trial of AZD1222 (ChAdOx1 nCoV-19) in healthy adults. For TCRbeta chain sequencing, PBMC samples from trial participants were taken at day 0 and at day 28 after the second dose. This sample was included in a study of T cell responses to AZD1222 COVID-19 vaccine (dated by TCRdb to about 2021). Looking at the study overall: Because spike-specific TCR depth and breadth did not differ between the two schedules, AZD1222 recipients who got a second dose at roughly 4 weeks were pooled with those who got a second dose at roughly 12 weeks. Trial participants were enrolled by age into subgroups of 18-55, 56-69 and 70-plus years, and around 150, 28 and 57 TCR-sequenced participants, respectively, were included in these subgroups. TCR sequencing covered fewer than 250 trial participants: about 210 given two doses of AZD1222 and some 25 given two doses of MenACWY control vaccine. What the authors observed across the whole study: Participants were mostly white British, with more females than males. The authors suggested clonal diversity may have been underestimated. Vaccine-associated CD4 TCRs spanned the whole spike protein, with dominant responses in regions 160-218 and 743-854. After two AZD1222 doses, spike-specific TCR breadth and depth were significantly higher than at day 0 and than in MenACWY recipients. Conclusions about previously exposed vaccinees are limited because only six or seven AZD1222 recipients were SARS-CoV-2 seropositive at baseline. In the small 56-69-year group, the increase in depth fell short of significance, most likely because of low power. Reportedly, almost half of the unique spike-specific TCRs recognized epitopes lying outside the regions that are mutated in the B.1.351 and B.1.1.7 variants. Because no day 14 peak-response samples were available, the repertoires could be characterized only after the peak T cell response.

The CDR3 regions of human TCRbeta chains were analyzed by immunosequencing. The paper's processing steps were these. Repertoire TCRs were checked for matches against a reference library of SARS-CoV-2-specific TCRs that had been generated using the MIRA antigen-specificity platform. Breadth was defined as the fraction of unique TCRs that were SARS-CoV-2-associated, and depth was defined as the fraction of total T cells that were SARS-CoV-2-associated. Using the MIRA data, each spike-specific TCR was mapped to the spike region that the TCR reacts to and placed in a CD4 or CD8 class. Log10-transformed breadth and depth values were compared by one-way ANOVA with Sidak's multiple comparisons tests. This immuneACCESS table, as held by TCRdb, lists in-frame sequences with V and J called but not all clones. Of the missing ones, under half trace to an unresolved V gene in checked studies; the others have no known cause. V and J calls plus clone size are reproduced from that table; the DNA served to infer D and trimming. The table for this sample lists around 88,000 clones; 70% to 90% of them were counted only once. The ten largest make up 7% of the sample.

The chain uses TRBV9 and TRBJ1-4; the D gene is unclear. The sample in question was peripheral blood, obtained on day 0 of AZD1222 vaccination. The sequence came from an adult in good health. For the CDR3, the sequence is CASSPLLGSEKLFF. The nucleotide sequence is TGTGCCAGCAGCCCCTTGCTAGGTTCCGAAAAACTGTTTTTT. The variable domain in full, with residues beyond the CDR3 obtained from the reference TRBV9 and TRBJ1-4 genes, is DSGVTQTPKHLITATGQRVTLRCSPRSGDLSVYWYQQSLDQGLQFLIQYYNGEERAKGNILERFSAQQFPDLHSELNLSSLELGDSALYFCASSPLLGSEKLFFGSGTQLSVL.